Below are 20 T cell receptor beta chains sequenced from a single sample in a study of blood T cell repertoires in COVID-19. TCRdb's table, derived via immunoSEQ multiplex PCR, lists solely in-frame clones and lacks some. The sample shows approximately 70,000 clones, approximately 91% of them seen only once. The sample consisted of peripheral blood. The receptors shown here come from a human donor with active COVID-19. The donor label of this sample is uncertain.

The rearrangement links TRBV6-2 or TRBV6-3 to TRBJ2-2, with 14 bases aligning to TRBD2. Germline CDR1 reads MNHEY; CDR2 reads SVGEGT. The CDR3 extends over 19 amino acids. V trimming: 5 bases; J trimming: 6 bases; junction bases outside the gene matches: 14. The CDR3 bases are TGTGCCAGCAGTGACCCATGGACTAGCGGGAGGTCTTCTTCCGGGGAGCTGTTTTTT. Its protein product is CASSDPWTSGRSSSGELFF.

This CDR3 reads CASSYSGHTDTQYF. The CDR3 DNA reads TGTGCCAGCAGTTACTCGGGGCACACAGATACGCAGTATTTT. The gene calls are TRBV6-2 or TRBV6-3 and TRBJ2-3; tentatively, D is TRBD1 (5 bases). Trimming took off 0 bases at V and 2 bases at J, with 6 bases between the two ends. The CDR3 contains 14 residues. Germline V CDR1 and CDR2: MNHEY, SVGEGT.

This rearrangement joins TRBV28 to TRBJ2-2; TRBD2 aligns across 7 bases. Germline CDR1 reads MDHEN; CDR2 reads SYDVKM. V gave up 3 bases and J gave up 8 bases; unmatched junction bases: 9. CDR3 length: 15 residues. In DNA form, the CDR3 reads TGTGCCAGCAGTTTCGGGAGGAGCGGGTGGGGGGAGCTGTTTTTT. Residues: CASSFGRSGWGELFF. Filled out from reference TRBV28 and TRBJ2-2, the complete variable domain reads DVKVTQSSRYLVKRTGEKVFLECVQDMDHENMFWYRQDPGLGLRLIYFSYDVKMKEKGDIPEGYSVSREKKERFSLILESASTNQTSMYLCASSFGRSGWGELFFGEGSRLTVL.

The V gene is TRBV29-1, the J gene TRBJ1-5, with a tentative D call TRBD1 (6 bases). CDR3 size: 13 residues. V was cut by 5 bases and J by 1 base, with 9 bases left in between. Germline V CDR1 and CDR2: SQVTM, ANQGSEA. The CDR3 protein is CSVRGASNQPQHF. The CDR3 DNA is TGCAGCGTTCGGGGGGCGAGCAATCAGCCCCAGCATTTT.

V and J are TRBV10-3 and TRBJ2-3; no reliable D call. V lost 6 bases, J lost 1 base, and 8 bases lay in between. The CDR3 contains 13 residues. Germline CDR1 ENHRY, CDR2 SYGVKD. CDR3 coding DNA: TGTGCCATCAGCGTGACTGGCACAGATACGCAGTATTTT. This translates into CAISVTGTDTQYF.

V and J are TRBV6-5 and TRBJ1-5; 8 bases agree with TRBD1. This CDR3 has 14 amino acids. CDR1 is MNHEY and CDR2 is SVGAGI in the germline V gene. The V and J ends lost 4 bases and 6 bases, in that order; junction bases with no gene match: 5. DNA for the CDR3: TGTGCCAGCAGTTCCTGGGACAGGTCTCAGCCCCAGCATTTT. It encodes CASSSWDRSQPQHF.

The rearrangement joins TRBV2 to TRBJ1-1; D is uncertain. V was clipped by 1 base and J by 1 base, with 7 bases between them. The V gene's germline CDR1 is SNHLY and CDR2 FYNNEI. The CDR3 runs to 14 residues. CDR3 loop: CASSEGLPNTEAFF. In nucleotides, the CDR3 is TGTGCCAGCAGTGAAGGACTTCCGAACACTGAAGCTTTCTTT.

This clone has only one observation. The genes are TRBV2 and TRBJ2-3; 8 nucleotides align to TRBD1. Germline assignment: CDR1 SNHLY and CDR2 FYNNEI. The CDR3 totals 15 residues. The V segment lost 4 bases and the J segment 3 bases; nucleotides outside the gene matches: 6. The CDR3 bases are TGTGCCAGCAGTGGACAGGGGTTGGGGACAGATACGCAGTATTTT. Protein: CASSGQGLGTDTQYF.

The CDR3 here is CASTRGDEQYF. The CDR3 nucleotides read TGTGCCAGCACCAGGGGCGACGAGCAGTACTTC. The rearrangement links TRBV12-3 or TRBV12-4 to TRBJ2-7; D perhaps matches TRBD1 (6 bases). The V end was cut by 7 bases, the J end by 5 bases, with 9 bases between. This CDR3 has 11 amino acids.

This chain's CDR3 is CASSTAGARADTQYF. The CDR3, as DNA: TGTGCCAGCAGTACGGCAGGGGCCAGGGCAGATACGCAGTATTTT. The V and J genes are TRBV27 and TRBJ2-3; the D gene is possibly TRBD1 (6 bases). This CDR3 is built from 15 residues. The germline V and J ends were trimmed by 5 bases and 4 bases, with 16 bases remaining between them. Per germline, CDR1 MNHEY and CDR2 SMNVEV (reference sequence).

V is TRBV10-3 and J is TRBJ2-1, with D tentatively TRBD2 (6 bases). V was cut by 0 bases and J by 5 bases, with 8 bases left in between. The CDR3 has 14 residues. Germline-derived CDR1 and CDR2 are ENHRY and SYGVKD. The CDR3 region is CAISESTSNNEQFF. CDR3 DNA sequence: TGTGCCATCAGTGAGTCGACTAGTAACAATGAGCAGTTCTTC.

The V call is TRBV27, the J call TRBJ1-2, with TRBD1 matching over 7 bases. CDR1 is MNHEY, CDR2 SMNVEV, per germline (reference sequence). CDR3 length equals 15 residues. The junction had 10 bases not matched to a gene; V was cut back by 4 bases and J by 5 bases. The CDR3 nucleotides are TGTGCCAGCAGTTCCCTGGGTCAGGGGGGATATGGCTACACCTTC. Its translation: CASSSLGQGGYGYTF.

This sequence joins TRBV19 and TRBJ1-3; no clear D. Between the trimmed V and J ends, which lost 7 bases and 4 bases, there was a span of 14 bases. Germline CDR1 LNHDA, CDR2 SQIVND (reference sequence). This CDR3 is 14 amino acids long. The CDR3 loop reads CASILRGPGNTIYF. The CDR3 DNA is TGTGCCAGTATCCTTCGCGGGCCCGGAAACACCATATATTTT.

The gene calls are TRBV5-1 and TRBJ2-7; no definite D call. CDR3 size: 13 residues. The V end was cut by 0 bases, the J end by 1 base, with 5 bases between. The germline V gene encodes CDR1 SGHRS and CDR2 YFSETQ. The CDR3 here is CASSLDQSYEQYF. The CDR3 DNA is TGCGCCAGCAGCTTGGATCAGTCCTACGAGCAGTACTTC.

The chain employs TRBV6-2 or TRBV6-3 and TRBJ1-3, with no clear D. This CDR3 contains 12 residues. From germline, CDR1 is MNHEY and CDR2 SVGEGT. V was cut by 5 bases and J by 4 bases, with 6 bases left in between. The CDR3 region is CASSAIGNTIYF. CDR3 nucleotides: TGTGCCAGCAGTGCTATCGGAAACACCATATATTTT.

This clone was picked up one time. The CDR3 sequence is CAISGGIGYDEQYF. Written as DNA, the CDR3 is TGTGCCATCAGCGGCGGGATCGGCTACGACGAGCAGTACTTC. The J gene is TRBJ2-7, the V gene TRBV10-3; D is perhaps TRBD2 (6 bases). The length of the CDR3 is 14 residues. Trimming shortened V by 6 bases and J by 5 bases, and 17 bases separated the two germline ends. Germline CDR1 reads ENHRY; CDR2 reads SYGVKD.

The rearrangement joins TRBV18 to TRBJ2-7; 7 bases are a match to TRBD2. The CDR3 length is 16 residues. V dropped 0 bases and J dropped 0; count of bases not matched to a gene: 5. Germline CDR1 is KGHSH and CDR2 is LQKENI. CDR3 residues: CASSPPSGGSSYEQYF. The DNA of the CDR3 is TGTGCCAGCTCACCACCTTCCGGCGGGAGCTCCTACGAGCAGTACTTC. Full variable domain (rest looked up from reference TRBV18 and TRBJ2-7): NAGVMQNPRHLVRRRGQEARLRCSPMKGHSHVYWYRQLPEEGLKFMVYLQKENIIDESGMPKERFSAEFPKEGPSILRIQQVVRGDSAAYFCASSPPSGGSSYEQYFGPGTRLTVT.

Written as DNA, the CDR3 is TGCAGTGCTTCAGGGCCGTACGAGCAGTACTTC. The encoded protein is CSASGPYEQYF. The rearrangement uses TRBV20-1 and TRBJ2-7; possibly TRBD1 for D (5 bases). Germline V gene sequence: CDR1 DFQATT, CDR2 SNEGSKA (reference sequence). The CDR3 is 11 residues long. V was trimmed by 5 bases and J by 4 bases, leaving 9 bases between them.

Written as DNA, the CDR3 is TGTGCCAGCAGCTTGCGTAATGAGCAGTTCTTC. Its translation: CASSLRNEQFF. This chain connects TRBV7-8 to TRBJ2-1; D remains ambiguous. V lost 3 bases and J 7 bases, leaving 4 bases between the germline ends. The CDR3 is 11 amino acids. CDR1 and CDR2 (germline): SGHVS, FQNEAQ.

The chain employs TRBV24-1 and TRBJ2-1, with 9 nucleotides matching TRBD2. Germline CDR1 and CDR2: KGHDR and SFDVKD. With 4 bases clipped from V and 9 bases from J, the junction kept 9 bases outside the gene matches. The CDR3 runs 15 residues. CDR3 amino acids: CATSEPGTSLIEQFF. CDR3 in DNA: TGTGCCACCAGTGAGCCCGGGACTAGCCTTATTGAGCAGTTCTTC.